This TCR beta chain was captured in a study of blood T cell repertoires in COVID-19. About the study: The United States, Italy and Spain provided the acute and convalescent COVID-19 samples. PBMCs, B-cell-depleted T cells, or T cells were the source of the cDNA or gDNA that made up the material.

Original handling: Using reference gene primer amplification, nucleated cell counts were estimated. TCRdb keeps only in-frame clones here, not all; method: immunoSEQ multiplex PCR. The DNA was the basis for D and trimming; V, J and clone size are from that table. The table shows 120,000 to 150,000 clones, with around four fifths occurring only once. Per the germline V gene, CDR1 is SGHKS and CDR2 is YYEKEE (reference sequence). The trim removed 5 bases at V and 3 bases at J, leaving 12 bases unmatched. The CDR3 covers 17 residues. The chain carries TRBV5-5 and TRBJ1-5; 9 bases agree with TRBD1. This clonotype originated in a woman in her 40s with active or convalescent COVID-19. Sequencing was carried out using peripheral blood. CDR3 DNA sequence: TGTGCCAGCAGTTTAGTTCCTAGGACAGGGGACAATCAGCCCCAGCATTTT. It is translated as CASSLVPRTGDNQPQHF.